Below, 8 T cell receptor beta chains from the same sample are listed, as sequenced in a study of response to subunit inactivated influenza vaccine. TCRdb used MiXCR to reprocess the RT-PCR reads, holding one entry per CDR3 protein. Among fewer than 650,000 distinct CDR3 sequences, over 10% were seen once, and the ten largest hold about an eighth. Sequenced here: PBMCs from blood, sampled 40 to 50 days after vaccination. The receptors come from a man in his fifties or sixties who received an inactivated influenza vaccine.

This clonotype appeared many times. The V gene is TRBV12-3 or TRBV12-4, the J gene TRBJ1-2; TRBD1 might be the D (6 bases). The germline V and J ends were trimmed by 5 bases and 10 bases, with 14 bases remaining between them. The CDR3 totals 12 residues. The CDR3 DNA follows: TGTGCCAGCAGTCCACCACAGGGCGTCTACACCTTC. It is translated as CASSPPQGVYTF.

This clonotype was counted only a few times. The rearrangement joins TRBV7-2 to TRBJ2-7, with 7 bases lining up with TRBD2. The V and J ends lost 1 base and 3 bases, in that order; junction bases with no gene match: 6. Germline V CDR1 and CDR2: SGHTA, FQGNSA. There are 15 residues in the CDR3. CDR3 sequence reads: CASSLDWSGIYEQYF. DNA for the CDR3: TGTGCCAGCAGCTTAGACTGGAGCGGGATCTACGAGCAGTACTTC.

The chain is built from TRBV25-1 and TRBJ2-5, with no clear D. Trimming cost V 5 bases and J 2 bases, with 15 bases left between them. This CDR3 has 15 amino acids. CDR1 is MGHDK, CDR2 SYGVNS, per germline. CDR3 loop: CASSPWAVTQETQYF. CDR3 bases: TGTGCCAGCAGTCCATGGGCGGTAACGCAAGAGACCCAGTACTTC.

This clonotype was counted ten times or more. CDR3 amino acids: CAISERKQGPFSQYF. The CDR3, as DNA: TGTGCCATCAGTGAGCGAAAACAGGGCCCGTTCTCCCAGTACTTC. V and J are TRBV10-3 and TRBJ2-5; D is perhaps TRBD1 (6 bases). There are 15 residues in the CDR3. V lost 2 bases, J lost 9 bases, and 19 bases lay in between. Germline V gene sequence: CDR1 ENHRY, CDR2 SYGVKD.

The CDR3 DNA reads as TGTGCCATCAGTGAAGGGCTGACTGGGGGCGAGACCCAGTACTTC. As protein: CAISEGLTGGETQYF. This chain connects TRBV10-3 to TRBJ2-5; possibly TRBD1 for D (6 bases). V lost 3 bases and J 5 bases, leaving 16 bases between the germline ends. This CDR3 comprises 15 residues. Germline assignment: CDR1 ENHRY and CDR2 SYGVKD.

This clonotype was seen ten or more times. The chain joins TRBV7-2 to TRBJ2-7; D is ambiguous. The CDR3 loop spans 12 amino acids. V lost 4 bases and J 7 bases, leaving 11 bases between the germline ends. Germline values: CDR1 SGHTA, CDR2 FQGNSA. The CDR3 here is CASSSTLGEQYF. The CDR3 DNA is TGTGCCAGCAGCTCGACCCTTGGAGAGCAGTACTTC.

This clonotype was picked up many times. The chain recombines TRBV5-6 with TRBJ1-5; a possible D gene is TRBD1 (6 bases). The CDR3 totals 15 residues. Germline lookup yields CDR1 SGHDT and CDR2 YYEEEE. V lost 3 bases to trimming and J lost 0 bases, with 10 bases between them. CDR3 bases: TGTGCCAGCAGCTCCGACAGGAATAGCAATCAGCCCCAGCATTTT. This translates into CASSSDRNSNQPQHF. Full variable domain (remainder filled in from reference TRBV5-6 and TRBJ1-5): DAGVTQSPTHLIKTRGQQVTLRCSPKSGHDTVSWYQQALGQGPQFIFQYYEEEERQRGNFPDRFSGHQFPNYSSELNVNALLLGDSALYLCASSSDRNSNQPQHFGDGTRLSIL.

This clonotype was recorded at least ten times. The junction departs from germline at one end; a sequencing error may be responsible. The V call is TRBV5-1, the J call TRBJ2-7; D is uncertain. The CDR3 covers 11 residues. The germline V gene has CDR1 SGHRS and CDR2 YFSETQ. CDR3: CASSSNYEQYF. The CDR3 DNA follows: TGTGCCAGCAGCTCCAACTACGAGCAGTACTTC.